The rows below give T cell receptor beta chains drawn from one sample of a study of blood T cell repertoires in COVID-19. Clones were sequenced by immunoSEQ multiplex PCR, and TCRdb holds only the in-frame ones, with some missing. This sample has about 220,000 clones; 70% to 85% occur once, and the top ten carry 15%. The sequenced sample consisted of PBMCs or T cells enriched from blood (not recorded which). The receptors derive from a man in his forties or fifties who had recovered from COVID-19. Both conserved end residues are part of each CDR3. The order of the fields is J gene, clone size, D gene, V gene, CDR3 DNA, CDR3 protein. The D gene is left open where the match is weak. Expanded clones get a size class; other rows say once, few or many, or leave the size out.

TRBJ2-1,NA,TRBD2,TRBV28,TGTGCCAGCAGGACTAGCGGTAACTACAATGAGCAGTTCTTC,CASRTSGNYNEQFF
TRBJ2-3,NA,TRBD1,TRBV28,TGTGCCAGCAGTTTATCTGGGACAGTGCAGTATTTT,CASSLSGTVQYF
TRBJ2-5,NA,TRBD1,TRBV11-1,TGTGCCAGCAGCACCGGGACAGGGGGCGCGGAGACCCAGTACTTC,CASSTGTGGAETQYF
TRBJ2-3,once,NA,TRBV18,TGTGCCAGCTCACCACGGGACACAAGCACAGATACGCAGTATTTT,CASSPRDTSTDTQYF
TRBJ2-3,NA,TRBD2,TRBV19,TGTGCCAGTAGGCAACGGGGGGGAGAGGATACGCAGTATTTT,CASRQRGGEDTQYF
TRBJ2-1,NA,TRBD2,TRBV19,TGTGCCAGTCGCGGACTAGCGGGAGGATATGAGCAGTTCTTC,CASRGLAGGYEQFF
TRBJ2-7,once,TRBD1,TRBV4-1,TGCGCCAGCAGCCGAGCAGTGGACAGGATCTACGAGCAGTACTTC,CASSRAVDRIYEQYF
TRBJ1-5,NA,NA,TRBV19,TGTGCCAGTAGGGAGACAGTCAGCTATAGCAATCAGCCCCAGCATTTT,CASRETVSYSNQPQHF
TRBJ2-7,NA,TRBD2,TRBV27,TGTGCCAGCAGCACTAGCGGGAGAAATGGCTACGAGCAGTACTTC,CASSTSGRNGYEQYF
TRBJ1-5,NA,TRBD1,TRBV18,TGTGCCAGCTCGCCGGACAGGACGGGGCAGCCCCAGCATTTT,CASSPDRTGQPQHF
TRBJ2-3,NA,TRBD2,TRBV7-6,TGTGCCAGCAGCTTAGATGGCGGGAGGGTAGATACGCAGTATTTT,CASSLDGGRVDTQYF
TRBJ1-6,NA,NA,TRBV27,TGTGCCAGCGCCCGGGGCAGGGGATCCTATAATTCACCCCTCCACTTT,CASARGRGSYNSPLHF
TRBJ1-1,few,NA,TRBV7-3,TGTGCCAGCAGCCCAGGGATGCAGATGAACACTGAAGCTTTCTTT,CASSPGMQMNTEAFF
TRBJ2-1,NA,TRBD2,TRBV3-1/TRBV3-2,TGTGCCAGCAGCACCCGGAGTAGCGGGGGGCTCAGCGAGCAGTTCTTC,CASSTRSSGGLSEQFF
TRBJ1-4,NA,NA,TRBV30,TGTGCCTGGGGGCAGGGATCAGCTAATGAAAAACTGTTTTTT,CAWGQGSANEKLFF
TRBJ2-3,NA,NA,TRBV5-1,TGCGCCAGCAGCCCACATGACGGGGATACGCAGTATTTT,CASSPHDGDTQYF
TRBJ1-6,NA,NA,TRBV5-1,TGCGCCAGCAGCTTGGCCGGCGGGGTGGAATCACCCCTCCACTTT,CASSLAGGVESPLHF
TRBJ2-5,NA,NA,TRBV5-1,TGCGCCAGCAGCTTAAGTAACAATCAAGAGACCCAGTACTTC,CASSLSNNQETQYF
TRBJ2-2,NA,TRBD2,TRBV11-2,TGTGCCAGCAGCTCCGCTAGCGGAACGAACACCGGGGAGCTGTTTTTT,CASSSASGTNTGELFF
TRBJ2-1,few,NA,TRBV13,TGTGCCAGCAGCTACCAGGGTACTGAGCAGTTCTTC,CASSYQGTEQFF
TRBJ1-4,once,NA,TRBV7-9,TGTGCCAGCAGCCAAGGCGGGGTCGGTGAAAAACTGTTTTTT,CASSQGGVGEKLFF
TRBJ1-4,NA,TRBD1,TRBV5-1,TGCGCCAGCAGCTGGACCGGGACAGCAACTAATGAAAAACTGTTTTTT,CASSWTGTATNEKLFF
TRBJ1-5,NA,TRBD1,TRBV5-1,TGCGCCAGCAGCCCTCAGGGGGACAATCAGCCCCAGCATTTT,CASSPQGDNQPQHF
TRBJ2-3,NA,NA,TRBV5-1,TGCGCCAGCAGCCCGGGACTGCCTGGAGATACGCAGTATTTT,CASSPGLPGDTQYF
TRBJ2-2,NA,NA,TRBV12-3/TRBV12-4,TGTGCCAGCAGTTTAGGAGGGACCGGGGAGCTGTTTTTT,CASSLGGTGELFF
TRBJ1-1,NA,NA,TRBV10-2,TGCGCCAGCAGGGACAGCAACACTGAAGCTTTCTTT,CASRDSNTEAFF
TRBJ2-2,few,TRBD1,TRBV7-8,TGTGCCAGCAGCTTAGCGACAGGGGCCATCACCGGGGAGCTGTTTTTT,CASSLATGAITGELFF
TRBJ2-2,NA,NA,TRBV27,TGTGCCAGCAGGAGGGAGACCGGGGAGCTGTTTTTT,CASRRETGELFF
TRBJ1-5,NA,NA,TRBV29-1,TGCAGCGTTCAAGAGGACAGCTCCAATCAGCCCCAGCATTTT,CSVQEDSSNQPQHF
TRBJ1-6,NA,NA,TRBV6-5,TGTGCCAGCAGGCTTAGAGGTCTCAATTCACCCCTCCACTTT,CASRLRGLNSPLHF
TRBJ2-5,NA,TRBD1,TRBV10-1,TGCGCCAGCAGTGAACGACAGACAGGGAATGTAGAGACCCAGTACTTC,CASSERQTGNVETQYF
TRBJ1-1,NA,NA,TRBV30,TGTGCCTGGAGTGGGGGAGCCCCCACTGAAGCTTTCTTT,CAWSGGAPTEAFF
TRBJ2-5,NA,NA,TRBV5-4,TGTGCCAGCAGCTCGATAGACGGGACACACCAAGAGACCCAGTACTTC,CASSSIDGTHQETQYF
TRBJ2-5,NA,TRBD1,TRBV4-2,TGTGCCAGCAGCCAAGATAGGGGGCGCCGGGTGGAGACCCAGTACTTC,CASSQDRGRRVETQYF
TRBJ2-3,NA,TRBD1,TRBV5-1,TGCGCCAGCAGCCCGGACAGGGGGCTTGCCACAGATACGCAGTATTTT,CASSPDRGLATDTQYF
TRBJ1-2,NA,NA,TRBV14,TGTGCCAGCAGCCAATACAGGGAAGGGCCCTATGGCTACACCTTC,CASSQYREGPYGYTF
TRBJ2-2,NA,NA,TRBV5-1,TGCGCCAGCAGCATCGATATCGGGAACGCCGGGGAGCTGTTTTTT,CASSIDIGNAGELFF
TRBJ2-7,NA,NA,TRBV28,TGTGCCAGCAGCTCCGACAGAGCCGAGCAGTACTTC,CASSSDRAEQYF
TRBJ2-1,NA,NA,TRBV4-1,TGCGCCAGCAGCCAAGACTTCCCCGTACACCATGAGCAGTTCTTC,CASSQDFPVHHEQFF
TRBJ1-5,NA,NA,TRBV5-8,TGTGCCAGCAGCTTGGAGCCACTTCAGCCCCAGCATTTT,CASSLEPLQPQHF
TRBJ2-2,NA,TRBD1,TRBV14,TGTGCCAGCAGCCAAGATCCGCCCGGGACAGGGAGGAACACCGGGGAGCTGTTTTTT,CASSQDPPGTGRNTGELFF
TRBJ2-3,many,TRBD1,TRBV13,TGTGCCAGCAGCTTCCAACAGGGGGCGCGCGATACGCAGTATTTT,CASSFQQGARDTQYF
TRBJ2-6,NA,NA,TRBV20-1,TGCAGTGCTAGTCCCGTCTCTGGGGCCAACGTCCTGACTTTC,CSASPVSGANVLTF
TRBJ1-1,NA,NA,TRBV6-4,TGTGCCAGCAGGGGCTTCGGGGGTGGAAGGGCCACTGAAGCTTTCTTT,CASRGFGGGRATEAFF
TRBJ2-2,NA,TRBD1,TRBV10-3,TGTGCCATCGCTACAGGGGGTAGAGGCGGGGAGCTGTTTTTT,CAIATGGRGGELFF
TRBJ1-1,NA,NA,TRBV6-5,TGTGCCAGCAGTCGGACACCCGCTTTCGCTGAAGCTTTCTTT,CASSRTPAFAEAFF
TRBJ1-1,NA,TRBD1,TRBV7-2,TGTGCCAGCATGAAGTTTTGGGACAGGGCGAACACTGAAGCTTTCTTT,CASMKFWDRANTEAFF
TRBJ2-3,NA,NA,TRBV5-1,TGCGCCAGCAGCTTGGAAGTCGCGGGCGGCACAGATACGCAGTATTTT,CASSLEVAGGTDTQYF